The subject of this entry is one TCR beta chain. Original analysis: Reference gene primer amplification yielded estimated nucleated cell counts. Repertoires were generated with immunoSEQ multiplex PCR, while TCRdb's copy carries only in-frame clones and drops some. Clone size and the V and J calls come from that table; the DNA yielded D and trimming. Seen here are about 34,000 clones, roughly four fifths observed once, and the top ten hold 16%. This CDR3 is built from 14 residues. Losses at the gene ends were 4 bases for V and 7 bases for J; bases not matched to a gene: 4. The germline CDR1 and CDR2 sequences are LNHDA and SQIVND (reference sequence). This record belongs to a study of blood T cell repertoires in COVID-19. Study information: From the United States, Italy and Spain came samples of acute and convalescent COVID-19.

J is TRBJ2-1 and V is TRBV19, with 10 bases matching TRBD2. The sequence came from a human donor in a cohort sampled during active COVID-19. Sequenced input: peripheral blood. The CDR3 loop reads CASSRTSGGNEQFF. CDR3 nucleotides: TGTGCCAGTAGTAGGACTAGCGGCGGGAATGAGCAGTTCTTC.